This T cell receptor (beta chain) was recovered during a study of T cell responses to AZD1222 COVID-19 vaccine. Background on the study: Second doses that came at about 4 or about 12 weeks were put together.

Findings of the study overall: It was only a handful of AZD1222 recipients who were seropositive at baseline. White British ancestry dominated among donors, who included more females, and clonal diversity was possibly underestimated. Among vaccine-associated CD4 TCRs, coverage spanned spike, with dominance at 160-218 and 743-854.

The CDR3 runs 15 residues. Germline V gene data show CDR1 as GTSNPN and CDR2 as SVGIG (reference sequence). J lost 0 bases, V lost 1 base, and 3 bases had no gene match. As regards this clone: Its matching antigen is unknown.

Assay used: immunoSEQ multiplex PCR; TCRdb lists only in-frame clones, some missing. Of 80,000 to 130,000 clones listed, about 88% are singletons. The rearrangement joins TRBV30 to TRBJ1-5; 7 nucleotides align to TRBD1. This sample comprised peripheral blood, obtained on day 0 of AZD1222 vaccination. This clonotype was sampled from an adult in good health. The CDR3 region is CAWSGQGYSNQPQHF. The CDR3 DNA sequence: TGTGCCTGGAGTGGACAGGGTTATAGCAATCAGCCCCAGCATTTT. Filled out from reference TRBV30 and TRBJ1-5, the complete variable domain reads SQTIHQWPATLVQPVGSPLSLECTVEGTSNPNLYWYRQAAGRGLQLLFYSVGIGQISSEVPQNLSASRPQDRQFILSSKKLLLSDSGFYLCAWSGQGYSNQPQHFGDGTRLSIL.